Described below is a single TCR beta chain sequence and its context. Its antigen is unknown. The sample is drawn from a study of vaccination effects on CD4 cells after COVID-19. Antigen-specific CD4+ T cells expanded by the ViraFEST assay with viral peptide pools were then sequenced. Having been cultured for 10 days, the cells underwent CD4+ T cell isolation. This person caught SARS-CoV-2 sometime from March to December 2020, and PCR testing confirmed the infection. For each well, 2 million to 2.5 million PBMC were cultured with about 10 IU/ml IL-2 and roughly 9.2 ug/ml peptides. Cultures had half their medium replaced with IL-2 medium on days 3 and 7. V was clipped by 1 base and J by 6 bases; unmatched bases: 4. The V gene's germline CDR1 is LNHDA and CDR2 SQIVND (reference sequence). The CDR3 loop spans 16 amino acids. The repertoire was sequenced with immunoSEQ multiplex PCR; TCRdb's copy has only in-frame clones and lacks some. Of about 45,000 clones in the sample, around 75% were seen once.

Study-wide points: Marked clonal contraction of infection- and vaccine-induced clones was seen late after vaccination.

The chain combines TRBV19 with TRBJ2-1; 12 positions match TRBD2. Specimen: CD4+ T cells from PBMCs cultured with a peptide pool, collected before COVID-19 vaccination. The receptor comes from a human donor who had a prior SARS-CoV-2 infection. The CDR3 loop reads CASSIAKTSGSNEQFF. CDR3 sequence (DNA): TGTGCCAGTAGTATAGCTAAGACTAGCGGGAGCAATGAGCAGTTCTTC.